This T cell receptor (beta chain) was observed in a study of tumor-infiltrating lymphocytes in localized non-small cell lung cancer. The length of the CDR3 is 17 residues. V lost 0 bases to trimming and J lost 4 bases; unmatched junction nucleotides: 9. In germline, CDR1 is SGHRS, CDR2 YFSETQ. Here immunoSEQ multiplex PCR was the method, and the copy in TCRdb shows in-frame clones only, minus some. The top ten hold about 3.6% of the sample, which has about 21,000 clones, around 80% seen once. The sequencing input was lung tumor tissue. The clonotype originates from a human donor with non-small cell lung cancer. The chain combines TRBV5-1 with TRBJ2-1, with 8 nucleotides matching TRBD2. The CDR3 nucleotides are TGCGCCAGCAGCTTGGCCAAAGCGGGAGAGGGGTACAATGAGCAGTTCTTC. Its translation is CASSLAKAGEGYNEQFF.